This TCR beta chain was observed in a study of cytomegalovirus exposure and HLA in healthy donors. Germline V CDR1 and CDR2: SGHDT, YYEEEE. This CDR3 is 16 amino acids long. Trimming removed 3 bases from V and 1 base from J, with 14 bases in between. A remark on this clone: Its antigen is unknown.

60 Vbeta and 13 Jbeta primers were used in PCR. The method was immunoSEQ multiplex PCR; TCRdb's version includes in-frame clones alone and lacks a portion of them. The sample has about 160,000 clones; roughly 85% are singletons. Study conclusions and caveats: Some V segments could not be told apart, so they were left out, TRBV6-2 and TRBV6-3 among them.

The rearrangement links TRBV5-6 to TRBJ2-1, with D maybe TRBD2 (5 bases). Sequenced material: PBMCs. The clonotype originates from a man aged 25 to 40 in good health and CMV-seronegative. CDR3 region: CASSYGLPESYNEQFF. The CDR3 DNA follows: TGTGCCAGCAGCTACGGACTGCCTGAGTCCTACAATGAGCAGTTCTTC. The full variable domain, with the rest looked up from reference TRBV5-6 and TRBJ2-1, is DAGVTQSPTHLIKTRGQQVTLRCSPKSGHDTVSWYQQALGQGPQFIFQYYEEEERQRGNFPDRFSGHQFPNYSSELNVNALLLGDSALYLCASSYGLPESYNEQFFGPGTRLTVL.